Following are 8 T cell receptor beta chains from one sample sequenced in a study of shared clonotypes between healthy human individuals. Using immunoSEQ multiplex PCR, the repertoire was profiled, and TCRdb retains in-frame clones only, with some absent. The data contain 2.3 million or so clones, approximately 93% of them singletons. Material: naive CD4+ T cells from PBMCs. Stated subset: CD45RA+ positively selected. These receptors originate from a man aged 18-30 years in good health. Some clones in this sample may be carry-over from other donors' samples.

The genes are TRBV10-3 and TRBJ2-1, with TRBD2 matching over 7 bases. The J segment lost 3 bases and the V segment lost 9 bases, leaving 5 bases of the junction unmatched. Germline assignment: CDR1 ENHRY and CDR2 SYGVKD. This CDR3 has 13 amino acids. The CDR3 loop is CAIKSGNYNEQFF. DNA of the CDR3: TGTGCCATAAAAAGCGGGAACTACAATGAGCAGTTCTTC.

The rearrangement joins TRBV5-4 to TRBJ1-3; D possibly corresponds to TRBD1 (6 bases). This CDR3 spans 14 amino acids. The V and J ends lost 2 bases and 3 bases respectively, with 9 bases between them. The germline gives CDR1 SGHNT, CDR2 YYREEE (reference sequence). CDR3 DNA: TGTGCCAGCAGCTTAAACAGGGTTGGAAACACCATATATTTT. As protein: CASSLNRVGNTIYF.

Worth noting for this clone: Other nucleotide sequences from this sample produce the same CDR3. J is TRBJ1-2 and V is TRBV5-1; 8 positions agree with TRBD1. This CDR3 is built from 14 residues. CDR1 is SGHRS and CDR2 is YFSETQ in the germline V gene. Trimming cost V 4 bases and J 4 bases; bases outside gene matches: 6. The CDR3 sequence: CASSPPGTGYGYTF. The CDR3 DNA reads TGCGCCAGCAGCCCCCCCGGGACAGGCTATGGCTACACCTTC.

Only one count was recorded for this clone. Other DNA sequences in this specimen translate into the identical CDR3. The rearrangement links TRBV4-1 to TRBJ1-4; D not resolved. V was trimmed by 1 base and J by 7 bases, leaving 4 bases between them. Germline V gene sequence: CDR1 MGHRA, CDR2 YSYEKL. The CDR3 sequence is 12 residues long. CDR3 region: CASSQVVEKLFF. In DNA form, the CDR3 reads TGCGCCAGCAGCCAAGTAGTTGAAAAACTGTTTTTT.

CDR3 sequence reads: CASSPGTGFEEQYF. The CDR3 DNA is TGTGCCAGCAGTCCCGGGACAGGGTTTGAGGAGCAGTACTTC. The chain has TRBV6-6 and TRBJ2-7, with TRBD1 matching 9 bases. The J segment lost 7 bases and the V segment lost 5 bases, leaving 9 bases of the junction unmatched. Germline CDR1 is MNHNY and CDR2 is SVGAGI (reference sequence). The CDR3 has 14 residues.

The gene calls are TRBV9 and TRBJ2-5; 7 bases are a match to TRBD2. V was clipped by 3 bases and J by 5 bases; unmatched bases: 7. CDR1 and CDR2 (germline): SGDLS, YYNGEE. CDR3 length equals 14 residues. The CDR3 region is CASSASGGDETQYF. The CDR3 DNA reads TGTGCCAGCAGCGCCAGTGGGGGGGATGAGACCCAGTACTTC.

Note on this clone: In the same sample, other DNA sequences code for this CDR3. The chain joins TRBV2 to TRBJ2-3; weak D call: TRBD2 (5 bases). Germline lookup yields CDR1 SNHLY and CDR2 FYNNEI. The V end was cut by 4 bases, the J end by 1 base, with 9 bases between. The CDR3 has 14 residues. This CDR3 reads CASSVAGGTDTQYF. The CDR3 bases are TGTGCCAGCAGTGTGGCCGGGGGCACAGATACGCAGTATTTT.

This chain joins TRBV29-1 and TRBJ2-1; TRBD2 aligns across 14 bases. V dropped 0 bases and J dropped 3; count of bases not matched to a gene: 10. The CDR3 spans 19 residues. Germline V gene sequence: CDR1 SQVTM, CDR2 ANQGSEA. CDR3 nucleotide sequence: TGCAGCGTTGAAGATGACGTACCAGGGACTAGCGGGGGCTACAATGAGCAGTTCTTC. As protein: CSVEDDVPGTSGGYNEQFF.